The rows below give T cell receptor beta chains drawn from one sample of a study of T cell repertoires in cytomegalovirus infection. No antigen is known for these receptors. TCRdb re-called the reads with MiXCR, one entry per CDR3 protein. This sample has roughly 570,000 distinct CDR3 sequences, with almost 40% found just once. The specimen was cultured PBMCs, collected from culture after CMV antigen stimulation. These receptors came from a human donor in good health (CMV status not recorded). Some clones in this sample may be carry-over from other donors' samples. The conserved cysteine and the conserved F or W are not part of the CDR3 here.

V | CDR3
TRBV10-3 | AISEGLDEQY
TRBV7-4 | ASSLMTEGSF
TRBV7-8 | ASSLGTGWQPQH
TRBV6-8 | ASSSPGTGGEKLF
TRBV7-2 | ASSLDESTETQY
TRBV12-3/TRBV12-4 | ASRPDRDVWYTEAF
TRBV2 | ATAPLAVQETQY
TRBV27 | ASRQLGGELF
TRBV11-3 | ASSPGGQSSGEQF
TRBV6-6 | ASRYRDRGLNQPQH
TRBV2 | ASSENRYYEQY
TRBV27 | ASSLSRAYYGYT
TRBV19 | ASSIPAGRQPQH
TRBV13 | ASSHIKGTGAGAQGEQF
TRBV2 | ASTQAFGEQF
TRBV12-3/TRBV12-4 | ASSRPPPGEQF
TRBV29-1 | SSLAGGADTQY
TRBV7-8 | ASSTTGYGETQY
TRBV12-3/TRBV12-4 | ASSPQNTEAF
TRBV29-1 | SVEAWQDNEQF
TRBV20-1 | SARDPRTSGSNEQF
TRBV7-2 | ASGPLSSGEQF